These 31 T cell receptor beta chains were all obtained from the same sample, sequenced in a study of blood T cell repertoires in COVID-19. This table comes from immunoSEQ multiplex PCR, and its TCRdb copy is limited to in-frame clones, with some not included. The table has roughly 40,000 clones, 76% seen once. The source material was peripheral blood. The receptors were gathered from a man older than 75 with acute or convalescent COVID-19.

The CDR3 is CASSLGQGQEQFF. CDR3 nucleotides: TGCGCCAGCAGCTTGGGACAGGGACAAGAGCAGTTCTTC. The V gene is TRBV5-1, the J gene TRBJ2-1; 7 nucleotides agree with TRBD1. The trim removed 0 bases at V and 10 bases at J, leaving 4 bases unmatched. CDR1 and CDR2 (germline): SGHRS, YFSETQ. The CDR3 loop spans 13 amino acids.

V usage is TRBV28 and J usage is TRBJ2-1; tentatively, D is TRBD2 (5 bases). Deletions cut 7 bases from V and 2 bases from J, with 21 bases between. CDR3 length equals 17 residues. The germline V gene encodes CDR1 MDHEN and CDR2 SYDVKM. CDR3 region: CASIPTMREITYNEQFF. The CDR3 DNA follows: TGTGCCAGCATCCCGACTATGAGGGAGATCACCTACAATGAGCAGTTCTTC.

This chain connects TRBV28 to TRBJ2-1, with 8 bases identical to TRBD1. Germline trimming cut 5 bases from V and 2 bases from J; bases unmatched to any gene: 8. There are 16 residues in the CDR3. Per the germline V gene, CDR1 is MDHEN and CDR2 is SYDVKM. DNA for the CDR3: TGTGCCAGCAGTACGCTCAGGACAGGGACCTACAATGAGCAGTTCTTC. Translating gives CASSTLRTGTYNEQFF.

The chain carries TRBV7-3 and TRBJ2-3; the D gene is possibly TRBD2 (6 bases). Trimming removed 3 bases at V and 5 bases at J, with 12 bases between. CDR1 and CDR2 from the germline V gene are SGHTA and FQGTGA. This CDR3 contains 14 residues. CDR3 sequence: CASSLLEGVDTQYF. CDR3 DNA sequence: TGTGCCAGCAGCTTGCTGGAGGGTGTAGATACGCAGTATTTT.

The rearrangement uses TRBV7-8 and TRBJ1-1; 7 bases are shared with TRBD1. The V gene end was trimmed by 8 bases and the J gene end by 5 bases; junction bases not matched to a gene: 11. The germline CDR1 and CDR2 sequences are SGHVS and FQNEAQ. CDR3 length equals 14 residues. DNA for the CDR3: TGTGCCAGCGGCCCGGACAGGATGAGGACTGAAGCTTTCTTT. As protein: CASGPDRMRTEAFF. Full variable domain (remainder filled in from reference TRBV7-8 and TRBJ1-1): GAGVSQSPRYKVAKRGQDVALRCDPISGHVSLFWYQQALGQGPEFLTYFQNEAQLDKSGLPSDRFFAERPEGSVSTLKIQRTQQEDSAVYLCASGPDRMRTEAFFGQGTRLTVV.

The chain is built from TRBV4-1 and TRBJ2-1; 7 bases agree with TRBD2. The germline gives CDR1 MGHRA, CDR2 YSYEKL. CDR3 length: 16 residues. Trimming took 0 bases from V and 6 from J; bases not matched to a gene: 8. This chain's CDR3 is CASSQDNPGLPNEQFF. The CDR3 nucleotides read TGCGCCAGCAGCCAAGATAATCCGGGACTACCCAATGAGCAGTTCTTC.

CDR3 protein: CASSPLGTGVEKLFF. The CDR3 nucleotides are TGTGCCAGCTCCCCCCTCGGGACAGGGGTCGAAAAACTGTTTTTT. The chain joins TRBV18 to TRBJ1-4; TRBD1 matches 10 bases. The CDR3 covers 15 residues. Trimming cost V 6 bases and J 8 bases; bases outside gene matches: 9. Germline V gene sequence: CDR1 KGHSH, CDR2 LQKENI.

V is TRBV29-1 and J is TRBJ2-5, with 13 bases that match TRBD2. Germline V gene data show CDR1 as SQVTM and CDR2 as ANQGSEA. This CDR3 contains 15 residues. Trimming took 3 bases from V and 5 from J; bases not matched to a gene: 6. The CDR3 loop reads CSVDRGLAGRETQYF. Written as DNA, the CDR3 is TGCAGCGTTGATCGGGGACTAGCGGGGAGGGAGACCCAGTACTTC. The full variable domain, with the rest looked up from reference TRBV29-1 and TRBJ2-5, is SAVISQKPSRDICQRGTSLTIQCQVDSQVTMMFWYRQQPGQSLTLIATANQGSEATYESGFVIDKFPISRPNLTFSTLTVSNMSPEDSSIYLCSVDRGLAGRETQYFGPGTRLLVL.

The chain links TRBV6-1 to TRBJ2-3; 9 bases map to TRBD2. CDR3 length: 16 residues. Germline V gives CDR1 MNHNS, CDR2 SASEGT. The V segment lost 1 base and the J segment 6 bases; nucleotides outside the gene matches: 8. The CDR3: CASSEGASGTSDTQYF. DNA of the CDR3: TGTGCCAGCAGTGAAGGGGCTAGCGGGACATCTGATACGCAGTATTTT.

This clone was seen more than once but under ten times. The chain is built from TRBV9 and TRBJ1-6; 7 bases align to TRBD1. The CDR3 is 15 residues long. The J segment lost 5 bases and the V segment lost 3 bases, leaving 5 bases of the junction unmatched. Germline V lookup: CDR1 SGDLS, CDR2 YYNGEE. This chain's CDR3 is CASSARQGNNSPLHF. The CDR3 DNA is TGTGCCAGCAGCGCCCGACAGGGCAATAATTCACCCCTCCACTTT.

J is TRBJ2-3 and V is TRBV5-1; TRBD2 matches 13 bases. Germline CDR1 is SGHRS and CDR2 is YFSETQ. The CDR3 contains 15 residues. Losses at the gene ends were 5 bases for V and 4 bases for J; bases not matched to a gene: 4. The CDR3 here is CASSSLAGGSDTQYF. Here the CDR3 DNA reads TGCGCCAGCAGTTCACTAGCGGGGGGGTCAGATACGCAGTATTTT. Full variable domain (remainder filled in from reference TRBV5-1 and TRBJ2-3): KAGVTQTPRYLIKTRGQQVTLSCSPISGHRSVSWYQQTPGQGLQFLFEYFSETQRNKGNFPGRFSGRQFSNSRSEMNVSTLELGDSALYLCASSSLAGGSDTQYFGPGTRLTVL.

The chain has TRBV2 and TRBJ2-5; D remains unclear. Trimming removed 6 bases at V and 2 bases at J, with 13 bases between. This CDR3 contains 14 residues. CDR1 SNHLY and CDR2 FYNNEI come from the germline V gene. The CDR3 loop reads CASSGYLKQETQYF. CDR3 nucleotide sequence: TGTGCCAGCAGCGGGTACCTAAAACAAGAGACCCAGTACTTC.

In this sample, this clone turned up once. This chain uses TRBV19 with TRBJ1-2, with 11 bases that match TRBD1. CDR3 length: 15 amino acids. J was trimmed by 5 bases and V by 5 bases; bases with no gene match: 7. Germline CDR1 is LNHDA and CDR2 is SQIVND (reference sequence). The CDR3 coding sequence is TGTGCCAGTAGTGGACAGGGGGCGCCTGGGTATGGCTACACCTTC. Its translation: CASSGQGAPGYGYTF. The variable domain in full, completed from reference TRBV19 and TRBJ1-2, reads DGGITQSPKYLFRKEGQNVTLSCEQNLNHDAMYWYRQDPGQGLRLIYYSQIVNDFQKGDIAEGYSVSREKKESFPLTVTSAQKNPTAFYLCASSGQGAPGYGYTFGSGTRLTVV.

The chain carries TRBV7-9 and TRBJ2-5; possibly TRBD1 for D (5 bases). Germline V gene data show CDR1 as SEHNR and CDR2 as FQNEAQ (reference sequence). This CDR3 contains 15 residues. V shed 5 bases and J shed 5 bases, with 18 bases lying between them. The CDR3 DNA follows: TGTGCCAGCAGCCCCAGGGTTGCGCTGTTGGAGACCCAGTACTTC. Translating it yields CASSPRVALLETQYF. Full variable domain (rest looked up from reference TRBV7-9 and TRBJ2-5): DTGVSQNPRHKITKRGQNVTFRCDPISEHNRLYWYRQTLGQGPEFLTYFQNEAQLEKSRLLSDRFSAERPKGSFSTLEIQRTEQGDSAMYLCASSPRVALLETQYFGPGTRLLVL.

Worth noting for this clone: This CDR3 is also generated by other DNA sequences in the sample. CDR3 sequence: CASSRNRGYEQYF. CDR3 DNA sequence: TGTGCCAGCAGTCGTAACAGGGGCTACGAGCAGTACTTC. The gene calls are TRBV12-3 or TRBV12-4 and TRBJ2-7, with 7 bases matching TRBD1. The length of the CDR3 is 13 residues. J was trimmed by 3 bases and V by 5 bases; bases with no gene match: 4.

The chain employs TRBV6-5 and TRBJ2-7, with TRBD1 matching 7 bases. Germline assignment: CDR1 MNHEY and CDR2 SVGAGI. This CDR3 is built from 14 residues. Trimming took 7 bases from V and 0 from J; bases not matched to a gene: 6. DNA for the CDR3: TGTGCCAGCACAAAGGACAGGAGCTCCTACGAGCAGTACTTC. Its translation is CASTKDRSSYEQYF.

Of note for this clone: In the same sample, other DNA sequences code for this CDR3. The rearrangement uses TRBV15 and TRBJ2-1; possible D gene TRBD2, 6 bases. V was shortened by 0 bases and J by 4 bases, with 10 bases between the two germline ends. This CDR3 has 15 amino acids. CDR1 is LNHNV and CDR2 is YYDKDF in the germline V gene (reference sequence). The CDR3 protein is CATSRDLGGYNEQFF. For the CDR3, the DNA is TGTGCCACCAGCAGAGATCTGGGGGGTTACAATGAGCAGTTCTTC.

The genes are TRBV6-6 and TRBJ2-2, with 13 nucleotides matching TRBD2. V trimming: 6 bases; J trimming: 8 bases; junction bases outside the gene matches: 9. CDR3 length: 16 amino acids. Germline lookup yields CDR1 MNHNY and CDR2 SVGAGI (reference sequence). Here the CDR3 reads CASRGLAGKRGGELFF. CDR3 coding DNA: TGTGCCAGCAGGGGACTAGCGGGAAAGCGAGGGGGGGAGCTGTTTTTT.

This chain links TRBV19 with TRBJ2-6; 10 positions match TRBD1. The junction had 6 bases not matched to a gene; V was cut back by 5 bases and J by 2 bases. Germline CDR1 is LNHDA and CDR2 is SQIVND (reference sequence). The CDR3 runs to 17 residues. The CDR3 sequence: CASSGGQGLAGANVLTF. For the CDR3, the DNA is TGTGCCAGTAGTGGGGGACAGGGGCTAGCTGGGGCCAACGTCCTGACTTTC. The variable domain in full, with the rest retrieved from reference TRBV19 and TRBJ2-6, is DGGITQSPKYLFRKEGQNVTLSCEQNLNHDAMYWYRQDPGQGLRLIYYSQIVNDFQKGDIAEGYSVSREKKESFPLTVTSAQKNPTAFYLCASSGGQGLAGANVLTFGAGSRLTVL.

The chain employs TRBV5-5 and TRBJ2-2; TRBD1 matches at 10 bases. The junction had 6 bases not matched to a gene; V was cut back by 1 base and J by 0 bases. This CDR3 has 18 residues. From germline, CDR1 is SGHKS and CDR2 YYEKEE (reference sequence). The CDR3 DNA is TGTGCCAGCAGCTTGAGTTGGACAGGGGGTTCGAACACCGGGGAGCTGTTTTTT. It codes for CASSLSWTGGSNTGELFF.

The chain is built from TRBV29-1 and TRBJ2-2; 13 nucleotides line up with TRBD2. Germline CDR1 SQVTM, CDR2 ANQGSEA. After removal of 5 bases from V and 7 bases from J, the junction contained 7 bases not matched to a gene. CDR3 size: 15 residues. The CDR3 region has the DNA TGCAGCGTTCTGACTAGCGGGAGGATAGACGGGGAGCTGTTTTTT. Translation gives CSVLTSGRIDGELFF.

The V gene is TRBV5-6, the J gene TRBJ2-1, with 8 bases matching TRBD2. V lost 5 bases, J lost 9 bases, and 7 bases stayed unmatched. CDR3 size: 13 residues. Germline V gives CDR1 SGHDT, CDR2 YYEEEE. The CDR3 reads CASRGTGRGEQFF. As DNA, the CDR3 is TGTGCCAGCAGGGGGACCGGGAGGGGTGAGCAGTTCTTC.

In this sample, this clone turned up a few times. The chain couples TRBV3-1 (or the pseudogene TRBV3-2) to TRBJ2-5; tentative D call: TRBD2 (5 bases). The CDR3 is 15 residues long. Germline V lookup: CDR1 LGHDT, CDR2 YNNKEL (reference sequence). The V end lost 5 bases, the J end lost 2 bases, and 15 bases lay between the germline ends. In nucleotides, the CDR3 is TGTGCCAGCAGCAAGACCGGGGTCAGACAAGAGACCCAGTACTTC. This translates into CASSKTGVRQETQYF.

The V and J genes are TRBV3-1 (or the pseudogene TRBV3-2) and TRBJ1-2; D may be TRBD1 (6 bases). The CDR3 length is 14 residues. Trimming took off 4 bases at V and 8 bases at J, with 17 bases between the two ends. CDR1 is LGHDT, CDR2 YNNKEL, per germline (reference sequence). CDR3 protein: CASSPPNRARGYTF. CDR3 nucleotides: TGTGCCAGCAGCCCCCCAAACAGGGCACGCGGCTACACCTTC.

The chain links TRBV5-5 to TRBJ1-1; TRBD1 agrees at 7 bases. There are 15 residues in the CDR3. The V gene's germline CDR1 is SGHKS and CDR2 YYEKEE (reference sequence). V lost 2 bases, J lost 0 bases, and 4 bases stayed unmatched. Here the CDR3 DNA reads TGTGCCAGCAGCTTATTGACAGGGTTGAACACTGAAGCTTTCTTT. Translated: CASSLLTGLNTEAFF. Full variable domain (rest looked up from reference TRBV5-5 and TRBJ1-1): DAGVTQSPTHLIKTRGQQVTLRCSPISGHKSVSWYQQVLGQGPQFIFQYYEKEERGRGNFPDRFSARQFPNYSSELNVNALLLGDSALYLCASSLLTGLNTEAFFGQGTRLTVV.

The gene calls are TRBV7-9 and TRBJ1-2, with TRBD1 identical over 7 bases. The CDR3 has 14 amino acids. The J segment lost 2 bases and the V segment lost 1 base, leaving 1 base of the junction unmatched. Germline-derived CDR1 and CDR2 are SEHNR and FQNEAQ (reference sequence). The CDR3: CASSLEGQNYGYTF. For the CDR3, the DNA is TGTGCCAGCAGCTTAGAGGGACAGAACTATGGCTACACCTTC. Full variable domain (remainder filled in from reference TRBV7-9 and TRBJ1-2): DTGVSQNPRHKITKRGQNVTFRCDPISEHNRLYWYRQTLGQGPEFLTYFQNEAQLEKSRLLSDRFSAERPKGSFSTLEIQRTEQGDSAMYLCASSLEGQNYGYTFGSGTRLTVV.

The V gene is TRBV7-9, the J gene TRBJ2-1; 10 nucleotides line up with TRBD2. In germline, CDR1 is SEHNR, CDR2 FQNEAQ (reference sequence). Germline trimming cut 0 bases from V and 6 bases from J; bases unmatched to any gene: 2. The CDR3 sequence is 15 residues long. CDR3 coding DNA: TGTGCCAGCAGCTTAGCACTAGCGGGAACCAATGAGCAGTTCTTC. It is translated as CASSLALAGTNEQFF.

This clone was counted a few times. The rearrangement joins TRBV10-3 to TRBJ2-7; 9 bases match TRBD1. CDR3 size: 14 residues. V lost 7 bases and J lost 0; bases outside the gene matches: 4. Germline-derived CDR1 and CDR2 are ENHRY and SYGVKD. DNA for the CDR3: TGTGCCATCATGGGGGACAGGGACTCCTACGAGCAGTACTTC. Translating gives CAIMGDRDSYEQYF.

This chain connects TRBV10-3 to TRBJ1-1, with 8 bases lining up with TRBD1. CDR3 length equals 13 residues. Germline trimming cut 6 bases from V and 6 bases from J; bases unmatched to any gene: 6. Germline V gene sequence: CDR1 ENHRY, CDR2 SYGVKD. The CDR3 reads CAISRDRSAEAFF. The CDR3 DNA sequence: TGTGCCATCAGCCGGGACAGGAGTGCTGAAGCTTTCTTT.

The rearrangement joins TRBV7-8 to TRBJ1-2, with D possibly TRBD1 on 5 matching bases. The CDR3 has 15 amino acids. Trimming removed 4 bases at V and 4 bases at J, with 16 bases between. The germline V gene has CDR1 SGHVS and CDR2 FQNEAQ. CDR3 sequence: CASSSISHGGYGYTF. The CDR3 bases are TGTGCCAGCAGCTCCATATCACACGGGGGCTATGGCTACACCTTC. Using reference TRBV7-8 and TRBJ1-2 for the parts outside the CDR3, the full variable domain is GAGVSQSPRYKVAKRGQDVALRCDPISGHVSLFWYQQALGQGPEFLTYFQNEAQLDKSGLPSDRFFAERPEGSVSTLKIQRTQQEDSAVYLCASSSISHGGYGYTFGSGTRLTVV.

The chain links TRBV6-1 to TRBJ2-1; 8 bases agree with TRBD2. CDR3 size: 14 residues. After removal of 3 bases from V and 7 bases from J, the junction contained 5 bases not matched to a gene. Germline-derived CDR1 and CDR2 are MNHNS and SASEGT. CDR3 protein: CASSEAGGRNEQFF. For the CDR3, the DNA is TGTGCCAGCAGTGAGGCGGGGGGTAGGAATGAGCAGTTCTTC.